The rows below give T cell receptor beta chains drawn from one sample of a study of neurological immune-mediated disorders. MiXCR, run by TCRdb on the 5' RACE reads, gives a single entry per CDR3 protein. Of tens of thousands of distinct CDR3 sequences listed, more than 15% are singletons. The specimen was PBMCs. The receptors come from a woman aged 40 to 55 in good health. CDR3s include the opening cysteine and the closing phenylalanine or tryptophan. D genes are given only for firm matches. Not every row has a clone size; where given, it reads once, few, many or a size class.

V	size	D	J	CDR3	DNA
TRBV6-2/TRBV6-3	many	.	TRBJ1-5	CASSQGLPSNQPQHF	TGTGCCAGCAGTCAGGGGCTCCCTAGCAATCAGCCCCAGCATTTT
TRBV28	few	.	TRBJ2-1	CASSPGLASSYNEQFF	TGTGCCAGCAGCCCTGGACTGGCGAGCTCCTACAATGAGCAGTTCTTC
TRBV30	many	TRBD2	TRBJ2-1	CAWSQGGGAGNEQFF	TGTGCCTGGAGTCAAGGCGGGGGGGCCGGCAATGAGCAGTTCTTC
TRBV28	many	TRBD1	TRBJ1-1	CASRREGATEAFF	TGTGCCAGCAGGCGCGAGGGGGCGACTGAAGCTTTCTTT
TRBV12-3/TRBV12-4	many	TRBD1	TRBJ2-3	CASSLGTGDTDTQYF	TGTGCCAGCAGTTTAGGGACAGGGGACACAGATACGCAGTATTTT
TRBV4-2	once	TRBD2	TRBJ2-2	CASSQDLAVNTGELFF	TGTGCCAGCAGCCAAGATCTAGCGGTAAACACCGGGGAGCTGTTCTTT
TRBV5-1	many	.	TRBJ1-2	CASSRGETDLNNYGYTF	TGCGCCAGCAGCCGGGGGGAGACAGATCTGAATAACTATGGCTACACCTTC
TRBV2	many	.	TRBJ1-5	CASSLRGGNQPQHF	TGTGCCAGCAGCCTCCGGGGGGGAAATCAGCCCCAGCATTTT
TRBV12-3/TRBV12-4	many	.	TRBJ2-2	CASSAWQANTGELFF	TGTGCCAGCAGTGCCTGGCAGGCGAACACCGGGGAGCTGTTTTTT
TRBV5-1	few	.	TRBJ1-1	CASSPDPRGTTEAFF	TGCGCCAGCAGCCCGGACCCGAGGGGGACCACTGAAGCTTTCTTT
TRBV7-2	many	.	TRBJ2-2	CASSLPPRWPLFF	TGTGCCAGCAGCTTACCCCCCAGGTGGCCGCTGTTTTTT
TRBV6-5	.	TRBD2	TRBJ2-3	CASRPLGLAGLTPDTQYF	TGTGCCAGCAGACCGCTTGGACTAGCGGGTCTTACCCCAGATACGCAGTATTTT
TRBV20-1	many	TRBD2	TRBJ2-5	CSARDLADRETQYF	TGCAGTGCTAGAGACCTAGCGGATCGGGAGACCCAGTACTTC
TRBV5-1	medium-sized	.	TRBJ2-7	CASSFGTRTYEQYF	TGCGCCAGCAGCTTTGGGACGCGTACCTACGAGCAGTACTTC
TRBV3-1	many	TRBD2	TRBJ2-5	CASSQDPGGSGETQYF	TGTGCCAGCAGCCAAGACCCGGGGGGGTCGGGAGAGACCCAGTACTTC
TRBV6-2/TRBV6-3	many	TRBD2	TRBJ2-7	CASRPGLAGDYEQYF	TGTGCCAGCAGGCCCGGACTAGCGGGGGACTACGAGCAGTACTTC
TRBV3-1	many	TRBD2	TRBJ2-5	CASSFPTSGGETQYF	TGTGCCAGCAGTTTCCCGACTAGCGGGGGAGAGACCCAGTACTTC
TRBV20-1	few	.	TRBJ1-1	CSARETGSRKTEAFF	TGCAGTGCTAGAGAAACGGGGTCACGTAAGACTGAAGCTTTCTTT
TRBV19	many	TRBD1	TRBJ1-2	CASSPSTGGNGYTF	TGTGCCAGTAGTCCATCGACAGGGGGGAATGGCTACACCTTC
TRBV20-1	many	.	TRBJ2-2	CSARSTFGSAGELFF	TGCAGTGCTAGATCGACTTTTGGAAGTGCCGGGGAGCTGTTTTTT
TRBV5-1	many	.	TRBJ1-1	CASSLAGRGGTEAFF	TGCGCCAGCAGCTTGGCGGGGAGAGGGGGCACTGAAGCTTTCTTT
TRBV9	many	.	TRBJ2-2	CASSRRPSNTGELFF	TGTGCCAGCAGCAGAAGACCTTCGAACACCGGGGAGCTGTTTTTT
TRBV18	many	.	TRBJ1-2	CASSPTPGSNYGYTF	TGTGCCAGCTCACCGACCCCGGGGTCTAACTATGGCTACACCTTC
TRBV20-1	many	.	TRBJ1-1	CSAREAQIEAFF	TGCAGTGCTAGAGAGGCCCAAATTGAAGCTTTCTTT
TRBV2	many	TRBD2	TRBJ2-7	CASSEDYSGGSSYEQYF	TGTGCCAGCAGTGAAGATTATAGCGGGGGTTCCTCCTACGAGCAGTACTTC
TRBV20-1	.	.	TRBJ1-4	CSASPGEVLIEKLFF	TGCAGTGCTAGCCCCGGGGAGGTCCTCATCGAAAAACTGTTTTTT
TRBV10-3	many	.	TRBJ2-1	CAISERSLEQFF	TGTGCCATCAGTGAACGCAGCCTTGAGCAGTTCTTC
TRBV29-1	many	.	TRBJ2-1	CSVEGGDGSSYNEQFF	TGCAGCGTTGAAGGTGGGGACGGAAGCTCCTACAATGAGCAGTTCTTC
TRBV6-6	.	.	TRBJ2-7	CACTFKYEQYF	TGTGCCTGCACGTTCAAATACGAGCAGTATTTC
TRBV6-5	large	.	TRBJ1-6	CASSYRTESSYNSPLHF	TGTGCCAGCAGTTACCGGACGGAGAGCTCCTATAATTCACCCCTCCACTTT
TRBV5-1	many	.	TRBJ2-6	CASSLEGAGDYSGANVLTF	TGCGCCAGCAGCTTGGAAGGGGCAGGGGACTACTCTGGGGCCAACGTCCTGACTTTC
TRBV4-1	many	TRBD2	TRBJ2-5	CASSQPIAGGATETQYF	TGCGCCAGCAGCCAACCCATAGCGGGGGGGGCTACGGAGACCCAGTACTTC
TRBV10-1	few	.	TRBJ1-2	CASSPRWNYGYTF	TGCGCCAGCAGCCCCCGGTGGAACTATGGCTACACCTTC
TRBV20-1	many	TRBD2	TRBJ2-3	CSAGPRSGGGDTQYF	TGCAGTGCTGGGCCCCGTAGCGGGGGGGGAGATACGCAGTATTTT